This TCR beta chain was captured in a study of blood T cell repertoires in COVID-19. Study-level information: Donors in the United States, Italy and Spain gave samples during acute or convalescent COVID-19. Sample material is recorded as cDNA or gDNA derived from T cells, B-cell-depleted T cells, or PBMCs.

Participants, 18 to 89 years old, spanned approximately 26 US areas. As originally analysed: Reference gene primer amplification in the assay estimated nucleated cell counts. The data were produced by immunoSEQ multiplex PCR, yet TCRdb's version contains in-frame clones alone and is incomplete. That table gives V, J and clone size, and the DNA gave D and trimming. The table includes some 220,000 clones, 88% detected once. After removal of 4 bases from V and 2 bases from J, the junction contained 4 bases not matched to a gene. CDR3 length: 17 amino acids. CDR1 is KGHDR and CDR2 is SFDVKD in the germline V gene.

This chain joins TRBV24-1 and TRBJ2-2; TRBD2 aligns across 12 bases. The material sequenced was PBMCs or T cells enriched from blood (not recorded which). The clonotype was recovered from a woman aged 30 to 39 who had recovered from COVID-19. CDR3 in DNA: TGTGCCACCAGTGAACCGACTAGCGGGGGAAACACCGGGGAGCTGTTTTTT. Translated, it gives CATSEPTSGGNTGELFF.